This entry features one T cell receptor beta chain sequence. The read terminates 3 residues ahead of where the CDR3 ends, so the germline J gene completes it. Produced via immunoSEQ multiplex PCR; TCRdb's table is partial and in-frame only. The sample table sets out tens of thousands of clones. This entry comes from a study of T cells in women clearing cervical HPV infection. Trimming took 1 base from V and 1 from J, leaving 7 bases between them. Per the germline V gene, CDR1 is LGHNA and CDR2 is YNFKEQ. There are 15 residues in the CDR3. J is TRBJ2-2 and V is TRBV4-2, with D possibly being TRBD1 (6 bases). Specimen: blood buffy coat. The origin of this receptor is a woman between 18 and 69 years old with a cervical HPV16 infection that either progressed to CIN3+ or cleared (not recorded which). The DNA read from the CDR3 is TGTGCCAGCAGCCAAGGGACAGTGAACACCGGGGAG. It specifies CASSQGTVNTGE. The entire CDR3 protein reads CASSQGTVNTGELFF.